This T cell receptor beta chain was retrieved from a study of T-cell memory formation after mild COVID-19. General observations from the study: The authors left the SARS-CoV-2 specificity of second-wave clones peaking on day 37 unconfirmed.

Trimming took off 0 bases at V and 5 bases at J, with 15 bases between the two ends. This CDR3 spans 15 amino acids. In germline, CDR1 is SGDLS, CDR2 YYNGEE. For this clonotype: Its antigen is unknown.

TCRdb used MiXCR to reprocess the 5' RACE reads, holding one entry per CDR3 protein. The data contain about 110,000 distinct CDR3 sequences, 12% of them singletons. This clonotype was sampled from an adult woman who had mild COVID-19 (a few samples of this study predate the infection). Cell type and time point are not known. The material sequenced was PBMCs or a T cell subset sorted from them (not recorded which). The chain has TRBV9 and TRBJ2-7, with D perhaps matching TRBD2 (5 bases). CDR3 loop: CASSVELNGRDEQYF. The DNA of the CDR3 is TGTGCCAGCAGCGTAGAACTAAATGGGAGAGACGAGCAGTACTTC.